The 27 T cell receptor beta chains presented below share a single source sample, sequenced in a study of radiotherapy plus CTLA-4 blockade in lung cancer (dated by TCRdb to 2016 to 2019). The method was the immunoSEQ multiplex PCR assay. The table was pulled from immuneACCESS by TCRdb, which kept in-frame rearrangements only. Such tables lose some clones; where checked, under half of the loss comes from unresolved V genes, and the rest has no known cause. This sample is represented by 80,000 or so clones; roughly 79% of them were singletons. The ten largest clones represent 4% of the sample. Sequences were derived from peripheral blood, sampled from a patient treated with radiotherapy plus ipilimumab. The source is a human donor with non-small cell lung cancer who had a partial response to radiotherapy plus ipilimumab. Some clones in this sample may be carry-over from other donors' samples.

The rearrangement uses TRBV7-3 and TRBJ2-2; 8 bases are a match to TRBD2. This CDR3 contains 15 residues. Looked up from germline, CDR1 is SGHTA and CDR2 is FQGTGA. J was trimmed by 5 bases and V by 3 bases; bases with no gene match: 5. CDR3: CASSFAGGTTGELFF. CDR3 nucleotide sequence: TGTGCCAGCAGCTTCGCGGGGGGCACTACCGGGGAGCTGTTTTTT.

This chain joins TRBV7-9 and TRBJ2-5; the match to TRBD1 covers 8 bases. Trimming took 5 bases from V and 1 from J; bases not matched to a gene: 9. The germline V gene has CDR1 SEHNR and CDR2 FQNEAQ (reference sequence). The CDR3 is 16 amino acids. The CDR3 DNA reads TGTGCCAGCAGCCACGGACAGGGTGGAATCCAAGAGACCCAGTACTTC. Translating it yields CASSHGQGGIQETQYF.

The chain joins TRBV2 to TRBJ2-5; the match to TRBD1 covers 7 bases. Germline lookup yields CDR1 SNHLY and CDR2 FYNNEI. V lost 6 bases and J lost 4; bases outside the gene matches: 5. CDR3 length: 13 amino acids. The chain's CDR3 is CASSRGYRETQYF. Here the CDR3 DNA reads TGTGCCAGCAGCAGGGGGTATAGAGAGACCCAGTACTTC.

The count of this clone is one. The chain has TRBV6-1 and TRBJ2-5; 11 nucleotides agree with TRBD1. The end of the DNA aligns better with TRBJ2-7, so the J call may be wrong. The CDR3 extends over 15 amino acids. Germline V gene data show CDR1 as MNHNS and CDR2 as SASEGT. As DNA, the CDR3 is TGTGCCAGCTCCCGAGCAGGACAGGGGGCTTACGAGCAGTACTTC. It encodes CASSRAGQGAYEQYF.

As DNA, the CDR3 is TGTGCCTGGGAGACTAGCGCGACCCAGTACTTC. Its translation: CAWETSATQYF. The chain has TRBV30 and TRBJ2-5; 8 bases line up with TRBD2. V lost 5 bases to trimming and J lost 7 bases; unmatched junction nucleotides: 3. The CDR3 sequence is 11 residues long. The germline CDR1 and CDR2 sequences are GTSNPN and SVGIG (reference sequence).

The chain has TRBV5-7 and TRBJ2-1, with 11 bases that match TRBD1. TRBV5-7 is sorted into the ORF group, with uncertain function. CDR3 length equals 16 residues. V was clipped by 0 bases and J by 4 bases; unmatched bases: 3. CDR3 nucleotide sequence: TGTGCCAGCAGCTTGGACCGGGACAGGGGGTACAATGAGCAGTTCTTC. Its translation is CASSLDRDRGYNEQFF.

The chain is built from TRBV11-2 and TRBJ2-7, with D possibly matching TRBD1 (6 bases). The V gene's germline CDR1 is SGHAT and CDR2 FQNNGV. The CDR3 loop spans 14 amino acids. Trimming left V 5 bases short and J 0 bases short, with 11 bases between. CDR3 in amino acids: CASSPDRTSYEQYF. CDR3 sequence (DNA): TGTGCCAGCAGCCCGGACAGAACCTCCTACGAGCAGTACTTC.

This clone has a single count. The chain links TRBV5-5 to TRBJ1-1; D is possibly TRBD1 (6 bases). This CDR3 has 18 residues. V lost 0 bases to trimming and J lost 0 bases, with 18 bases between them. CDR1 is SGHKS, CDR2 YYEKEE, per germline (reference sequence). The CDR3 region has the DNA TGTGCCAGCAGCTTGGAGACAGGACAGAGGCTTCTGAACACTGAAGCTTTCTTT. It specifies CASSLETGQRLLNTEAFF.

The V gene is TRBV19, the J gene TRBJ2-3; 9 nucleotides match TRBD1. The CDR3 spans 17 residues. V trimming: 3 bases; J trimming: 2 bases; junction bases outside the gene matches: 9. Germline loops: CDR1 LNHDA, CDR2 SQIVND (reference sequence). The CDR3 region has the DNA TGTGCCAGTAGTATCCGAGGGACAGGGTGGGACACAGATACGCAGTATTTT. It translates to CASSIRGTGWDTDTQYF. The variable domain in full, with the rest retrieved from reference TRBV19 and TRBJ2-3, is DGGITQSPKYLFRKEGQNVTLSCEQNLNHDAMYWYRQDPGQGLRLIYYSQIVNDFQKGDIAEGYSVSREKKESFPLTVTSAQKNPTAFYLCASSIRGTGWDTDTQYFGPGTRLTVL.

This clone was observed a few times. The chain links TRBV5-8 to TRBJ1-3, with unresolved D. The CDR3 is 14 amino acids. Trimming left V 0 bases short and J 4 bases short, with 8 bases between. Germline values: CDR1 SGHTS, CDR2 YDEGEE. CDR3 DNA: TGTGCCAGCAGCTTGGCACGGGGAGGAAACACCATATATTTT. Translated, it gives CASSLARGGNTIYF.

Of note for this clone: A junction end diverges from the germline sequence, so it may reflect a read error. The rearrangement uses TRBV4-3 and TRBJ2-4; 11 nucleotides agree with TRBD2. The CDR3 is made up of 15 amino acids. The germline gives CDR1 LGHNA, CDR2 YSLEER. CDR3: CASSNSGGANNIQYF. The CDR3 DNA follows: TGCGCCAGCAGCAATAGCGGGGGGGCCAATAACATTCAGTACTTC.

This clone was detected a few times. The CDR3 coding sequence is TGTGCCAGCAGTTTCAGCAGGTTCACCTCGGTTAACTATGGCTACACCTTC. This codes for CASSFSRFTSVNYGYTF. The V and J genes are TRBV28 and TRBJ1-2; D is ambiguous. Trimming cost V 3 bases and J 1 base, with 18 bases left between them. CDR3 size: 17 residues. Germline loops: CDR1 MDHEN, CDR2 SYDVKM.

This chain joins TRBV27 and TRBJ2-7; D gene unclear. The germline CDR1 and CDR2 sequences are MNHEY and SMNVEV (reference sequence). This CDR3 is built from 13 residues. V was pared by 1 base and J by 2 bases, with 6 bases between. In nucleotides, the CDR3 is TGTGCCAGCAGTTTATACACCGCCTACGAGCAGTACTTC. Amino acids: CASSLYTAYEQYF.

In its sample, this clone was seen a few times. The CDR3 loop is CASPSGGYTEAFF. The CDR3 DNA follows: TGTGCCAGCCCCAGCGGGGGGTACACTGAAGCTTTCTTT. The gene calls are TRBV6-1 and TRBJ1-1, with a tentative D call TRBD1 (5 bases). The CDR3 runs to 13 residues. Per the germline V gene, CDR1 is MNHNS and CDR2 is SASEGT. With 8 bases removed from V and 3 bases from J, the gap between germline ends came to 13 bases.

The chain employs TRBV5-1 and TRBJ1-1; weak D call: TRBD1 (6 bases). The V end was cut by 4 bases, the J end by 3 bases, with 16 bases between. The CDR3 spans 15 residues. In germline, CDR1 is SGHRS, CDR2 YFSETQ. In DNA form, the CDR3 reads TGCGCCAGCAGCAGGGGGATGTCAGGGGACACTGAAGCTTTCTTT. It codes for CASSRGMSGDTEAFF. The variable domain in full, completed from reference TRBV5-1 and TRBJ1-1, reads KAGVTQTPRYLIKTRGQQVTLSCSPISGHRSVSWYQQTPGQGLQFLFEYFSETQRNKGNFPGRFSGRQFSNSRSEMNVSTLELGDSALYLCASSRGMSGDTEAFFGQGTRLTVV.

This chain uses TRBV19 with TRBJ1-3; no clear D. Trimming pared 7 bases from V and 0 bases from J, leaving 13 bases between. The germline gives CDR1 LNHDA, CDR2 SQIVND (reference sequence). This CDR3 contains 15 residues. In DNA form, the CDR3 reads TGTGCCAGTACCGCCGGAGCTAGCTCTGGAAACACCATATATTTT. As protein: CASTAGASSGNTIYF.

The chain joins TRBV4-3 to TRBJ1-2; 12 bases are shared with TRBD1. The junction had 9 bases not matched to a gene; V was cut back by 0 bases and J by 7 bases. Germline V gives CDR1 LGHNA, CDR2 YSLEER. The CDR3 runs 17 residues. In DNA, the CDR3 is TGCGCCAGCAGCCAAGATAGGACGGGACAGGGGGCGGGTGGCTACACCTTC. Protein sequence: CASSQDRTGQGAGGYTF.

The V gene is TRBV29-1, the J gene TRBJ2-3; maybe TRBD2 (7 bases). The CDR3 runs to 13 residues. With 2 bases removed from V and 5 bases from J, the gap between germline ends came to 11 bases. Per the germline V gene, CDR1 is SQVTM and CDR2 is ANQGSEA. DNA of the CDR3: TGCAGCGTTGAACGGGGGGCCGGAGATACGCAGTATTTT. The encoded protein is CSVERGAGDTQYF.

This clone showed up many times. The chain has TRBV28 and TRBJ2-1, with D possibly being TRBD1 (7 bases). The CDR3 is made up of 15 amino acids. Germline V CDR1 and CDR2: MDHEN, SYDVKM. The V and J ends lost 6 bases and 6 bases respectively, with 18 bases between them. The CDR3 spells CASRQTGRGGNEQFF. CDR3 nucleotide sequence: TGTGCCAGCAGACAGACAGGGCGGGGAGGCAATGAGCAGTTCTTC.

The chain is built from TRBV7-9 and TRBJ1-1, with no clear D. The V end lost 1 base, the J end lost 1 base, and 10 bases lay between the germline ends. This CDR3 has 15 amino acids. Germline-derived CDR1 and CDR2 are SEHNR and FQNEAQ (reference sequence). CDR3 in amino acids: CASSLVETPNTEAFF. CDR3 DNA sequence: TGTGCCAGCAGCTTAGTCGAGACACCGAACACTGAAGCTTTCTTT.

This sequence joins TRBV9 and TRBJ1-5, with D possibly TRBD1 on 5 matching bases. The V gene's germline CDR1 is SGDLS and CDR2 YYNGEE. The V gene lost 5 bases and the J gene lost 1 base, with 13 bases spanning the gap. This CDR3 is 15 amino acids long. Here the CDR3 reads CASSAGFRSNQPQHF. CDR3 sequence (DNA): TGTGCCAGCAGTGCAGGGTTCAGAAGCAATCAGCCCCAGCATTTT.

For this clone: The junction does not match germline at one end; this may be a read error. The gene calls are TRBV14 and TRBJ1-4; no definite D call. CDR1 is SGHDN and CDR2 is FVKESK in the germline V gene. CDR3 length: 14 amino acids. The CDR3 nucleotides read TGTGCCAGCCGCCAAGACGGGTCCGGGGAAAAACTGTTTTTT. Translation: CASRQDGSGEKLFF.

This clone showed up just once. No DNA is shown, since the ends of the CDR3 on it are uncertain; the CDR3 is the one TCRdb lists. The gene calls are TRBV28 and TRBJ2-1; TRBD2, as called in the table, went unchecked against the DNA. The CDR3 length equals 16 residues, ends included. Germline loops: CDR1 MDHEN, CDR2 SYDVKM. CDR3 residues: CASSSRPGGSFFWQFF.

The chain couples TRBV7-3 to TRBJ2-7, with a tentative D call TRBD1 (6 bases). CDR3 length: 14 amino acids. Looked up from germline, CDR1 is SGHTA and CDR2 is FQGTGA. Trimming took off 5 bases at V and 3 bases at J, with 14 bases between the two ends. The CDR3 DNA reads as TGTGCCAGCAGCGCGTCAGGGGCCCTCTACGAGCAGTACTTC. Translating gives CASSASGALYEQYF.

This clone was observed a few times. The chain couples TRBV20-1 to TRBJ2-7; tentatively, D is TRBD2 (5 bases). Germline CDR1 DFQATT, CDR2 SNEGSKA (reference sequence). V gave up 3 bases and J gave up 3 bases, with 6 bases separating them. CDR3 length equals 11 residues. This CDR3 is CSAREDYEQYF. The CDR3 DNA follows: TGCAGTGCTAGGGAGGACTACGAGCAGTACTTC.

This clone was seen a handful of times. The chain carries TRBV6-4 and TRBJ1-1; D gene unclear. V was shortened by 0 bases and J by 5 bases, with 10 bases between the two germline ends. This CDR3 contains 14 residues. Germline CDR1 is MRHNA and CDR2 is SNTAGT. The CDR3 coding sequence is TGTGCCAGCAGTGACTCCGCGGAGCGGACTGAAGCTTTCTTT. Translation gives CASSDSAERTEAFF.

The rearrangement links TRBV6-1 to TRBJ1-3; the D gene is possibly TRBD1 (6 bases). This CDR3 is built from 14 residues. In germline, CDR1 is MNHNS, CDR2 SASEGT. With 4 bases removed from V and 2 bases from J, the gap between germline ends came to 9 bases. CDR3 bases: TGTGCCAGCAGTGTGGGGGCCACTGGAAACACCATATATTTT. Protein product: CASSVGATGNTIYF.